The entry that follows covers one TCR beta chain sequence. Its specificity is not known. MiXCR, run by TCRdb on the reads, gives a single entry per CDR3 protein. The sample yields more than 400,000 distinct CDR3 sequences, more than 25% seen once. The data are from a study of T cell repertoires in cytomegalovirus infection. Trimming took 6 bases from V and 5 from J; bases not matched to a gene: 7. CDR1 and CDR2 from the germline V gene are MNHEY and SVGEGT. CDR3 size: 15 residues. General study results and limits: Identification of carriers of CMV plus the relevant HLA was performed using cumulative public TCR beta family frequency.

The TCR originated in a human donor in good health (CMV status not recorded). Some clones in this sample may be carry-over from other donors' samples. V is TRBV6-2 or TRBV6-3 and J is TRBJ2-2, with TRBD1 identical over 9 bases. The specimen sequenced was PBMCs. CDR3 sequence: CASRPGTGRTGELFF. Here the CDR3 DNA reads TGTGCCAGCAGACCCGGGACAGGGCGAACCGGGGAGCTGTTTTTT.